The rows below give T cell receptor beta chains drawn from one sample of a study of regulatory T cells in long-lasting Graves disease. TCRdb itself ran the multiplex PCR reads through MiXCR, one entry per CDR3 protein. Of 250,000 or so distinct CDR3 sequences in the sample, 20% to 25% were seen once. This specimen was peripheral blood mononuclear cells (PBMCs), taken at new diagnosis, from a patient treated with antithyroid drugs. Receptor source: a female donor with Graves disease. Each CDR3 is given with its conserved first and last residue. The order of the fields is CDR3 DNA, CDR3 protein, V gene, J gene, clone size, D gene. D genes are given only for firm matches. The listing skips clone size in some rows; elsewhere it reads once, few, many or a size class.

CDR3 DNA: TGTGCCAGCAGAGCCGGGACAGGGGGCGCAGGCTACACCTTC
CDR3 protein: CASRAGTGGAGYTF
V gene: TRBV2
J gene: TRBJ1-2
clone size: many
D gene: TRBD1

CDR3 DNA: TGCAGCGTTGAAGATATGGGGATCCAAGGCTACACCTTC
CDR3 protein: CSVEDMGIQGYTF
V gene: TRBV29-1
J gene: TRBJ1-2
clone size: many
D gene: .

CDR3 DNA: TGTGCCAGCAGCTTAGAGGGGGCGGGGGGGCCGGATACGCAGTATTTT
CDR3 protein: CASSLEGAGGPDTQYF
V gene: TRBV7-2
J gene: TRBJ2-3
clone size: many
D gene: TRBD2

CDR3 DNA: TGCAGCGTTGTGGAGGGAAGAGACTATGGCTACACCTTC
CDR3 protein: CSVVEGRDYGYTF
V gene: TRBV29-1
J gene: TRBJ1-2
clone size: few
D gene: .

CDR3 DNA: TGTGCCAGCAGGAAAGTGGGACTAGCGGGGGCCTACGAGCAGTACTTC
CDR3 protein: CASRKVGLAGAYEQYF
V gene: TRBV28
J gene: TRBJ2-7
clone size: once
D gene: TRBD2

CDR3 DNA: TGTGCCACCAGTAACGGACAGGGAACGGCTGAGCAGTTCTTC
CDR3 protein: CATSNGQGTAEQFF
V gene: TRBV24-1
J gene: TRBJ2-1
clone size: many
D gene: TRBD1

CDR3 DNA: TGTGCCAGCAGTTACTCACAGGAACCGTCCTACGAGCAGTACTTC
CDR3 protein: CASSYSQEPSYEQYF
V gene: TRBV6-2/TRBV6-3
J gene: TRBJ2-7
clone size: many
D gene: .

CDR3 DNA: TGTGCCAGCAGTTACCGGGGCAAACCCGTCCACGAGCAGTACTTC
CDR3 protein: CASSYRGKPVHEQYF
V gene: TRBV6-2/TRBV6-3
J gene: TRBJ2-7
clone size: many
D gene: .

CDR3 DNA: TGCGCCAGCAGTGAGGGAATATACGAGCAGTACTTC
CDR3 protein: CASSEGIYEQYF
V gene: TRBV10-1
J gene: TRBJ2-7
clone size: many
D gene: .

CDR3 DNA: TGCAGTGCTAGAGATGGGGGCTCGTACAATGAGCAGTTCTTC
CDR3 protein: CSARDGGSYNEQFF
V gene: TRBV20-1
J gene: TRBJ2-1
clone size: many
D gene: .

CDR3 DNA: TGTGCCAGTAGTATAGGGGGGAGTAAGCAGGGCAATCAGCCCCAGCATTTT
CDR3 protein: CASSIGGSKQGNQPQHF
V gene: TRBV19
J gene: TRBJ1-5
clone size: many
D gene: .

CDR3 DNA: TGTGCCAGCAGTCAGCCCAAAGCGGGATGGGGCTACAATGAGCAGTTCTTC
CDR3 protein: CASSQPKAGWGYNEQFF
V gene: TRBV6-2/TRBV6-3
J gene: TRBJ2-1
clone size: many
D gene: TRBD2

CDR3 DNA: TGTGCCAGCCGGACAGGGGGATGGTCAGATACGCAGTATTTT
CDR3 protein: CASRTGGWSDTQYF
V gene: TRBV5-6
J gene: TRBJ2-3
clone size: many
D gene: TRBD1

CDR3 DNA: TGTGCCAGCAGCCCGCGGGGGGTAGGCTACACCTTC
CDR3 protein: CASSPRGVGYTF
V gene: TRBV12-3/TRBV12-4
J gene: TRBJ1-2
clone size: .
D gene: .

CDR3 DNA: TGCGCCAGCAGCCAAGATCTAACGGGGGGCGGGTTAGATACGCAGTATTTT
CDR3 protein: CASSQDLTGGGLDTQYF
V gene: TRBV4-3
J gene: TRBJ2-3
clone size: few
D gene: .

CDR3 DNA: TGTGCCAGCAAGGAGACTAGCGGGGGGGGGGCTTTACAAGAGACCCAGTACTTC
CDR3 protein: CASKETSGGGALQETQYF
V gene: TRBV2
J gene: TRBJ2-5
clone size: few
D gene: TRBD2

CDR3 DNA: TGTGCCAGCAGTTTATTGGGAGATGATGAGCAGTTCTTC
CDR3 protein: CASSLLGDDEQFF
V gene: TRBV12-3/TRBV12-4
J gene: TRBJ2-1
clone size: many
D gene: .

CDR3 DNA: TGTGCCAGCAGCTTAGATGGCCGGACAAGGGAGGAGCAGTACTTC
CDR3 protein: CASSLDGRTREEQYF
V gene: TRBV11-2
J gene: TRBJ2-7
clone size: many
D gene: .

CDR3 DNA: TGTGCCAGCAGCCGCCTCGGGGAAGAGACCCAGTACTTC
CDR3 protein: CASSRLGEETQYF
V gene: TRBV7-7
J gene: TRBJ2-5
clone size: many
D gene: .

CDR3 DNA: TGTGCCAGCAGCCTCCAAACCCAGCGAGATGAAAAACTGTTTTTT
CDR3 protein: CASSLQTQRDEKLFF
V gene: TRBV7-2
J gene: TRBJ1-4
clone size: few
D gene: .

CDR3 DNA: TGTGCCGTTGGTCTGGGGTACGACACCGGGGAGCTGTTTTTT
CDR3 protein: CAVGLGYDTGELFF
V gene: TRBV7-2
J gene: TRBJ2-2
clone size: many
D gene: .

CDR3 DNA: TGTGCCAGCAGTCCGCCGCGCCGGGTCCATGGGGGGCATCAGCCCCAGCATTTT
CDR3 protein: CASSPPRRVHGGHQPQHF
V gene: TRBV6-1
J gene: TRBJ1-5
clone size: many
D gene: .

CDR3 DNA: TGTGCCAGCAGTCGACAGGGCGGTGGAGATCCTAGCTCCTACGAGCAGTACTTC
CDR3 protein: CASSRQGGGDPSSYEQYF
V gene: TRBV6-2/TRBV6-3
J gene: TRBJ2-7
clone size: many
D gene: TRBD1

CDR3 DNA: TGTGCCAGCAGCCCATCTCCAGGGGGAGGCACTGAAGCTTTCTTT
CDR3 protein: CASSPSPGGGTEAFF
V gene: TRBV7-2
J gene: TRBJ1-1
clone size: many
D gene: TRBD1

CDR3 DNA: TGTGCCAGCTCACCCGGGACTCGGACCTACGAGCAGTACTTC
CDR3 protein: CASSPGTRTYEQYF
V gene: TRBV18
J gene: TRBJ2-7
clone size: many
D gene: .

CDR3 DNA: TGTGCCACCAGTGATTCGGTTAGCAAGGGTCGCTCCTACAATGAGCAGTTCTTC
CDR3 protein: CATSDSVSKGRSYNEQFF
V gene: TRBV24-1
J gene: TRBJ2-1
clone size: many
D gene: .

CDR3 DNA: TGTGCCAGCAGAACCACCTCAGGGGGGAATTCACCCCTCCACTTT
CDR3 protein: CASRTTSGGNSPLHF
V gene: TRBV12-3/TRBV12-4
J gene: TRBJ1-6
clone size: many
D gene: TRBD1

CDR3 DNA: TGTGCCAGCAGCTTAGCGACTAGCTTGTACCAAGAGACCCAGTACTTC
CDR3 protein: CASSLATSLYQETQYF
V gene: TRBV7-2
J gene: TRBJ2-5
clone size: many
D gene: TRBD2

CDR3 DNA: TGCAGTGCTAGAGCCTCCTGGAGGGACATCCATGGCTACACCTTC
CDR3 protein: CSARASWRDIHGYTF
V gene: TRBV20-1
J gene: TRBJ1-2
clone size: many
D gene: .

CDR3 DNA: TGCAGTGCTAGAGAACAGGTTGGCTCCTATAATTCACCCCTCCACTTT
CDR3 protein: CSAREQVGSYNSPLHF
V gene: TRBV20-1
J gene: TRBJ1-6
clone size: few
D gene: .

CDR3 DNA: TGCGCCAGCAGCCCCGCCGGGACTAGCGGTAGCACAGATACGCAGTATTTT
CDR3 protein: CASSPAGTSGSTDTQYF
V gene: TRBV4-3
J gene: TRBJ2-3
clone size: many
D gene: TRBD2

CDR3 DNA: TGTGCCACCAGCAGAGGCTGGGTGGGTTCTTCACCCCTCCACTTT
CDR3 protein: CATSRGWVGSSPLHF
V gene: TRBV15
J gene: TRBJ1-6
clone size: many
D gene: .

CDR3 DNA: TGTGCCAGCAGCCGTAGACAGGGGGCTTGGGAGACCCAGTACTTC
CDR3 protein: CASSRRQGAWETQYF
V gene: TRBV5-5
J gene: TRBJ2-5
clone size: many
D gene: TRBD1

CDR3 DNA: TGTGCCAGCAGCGTTGAAGGGGGGGGGGCTACGGAGACCCAGTACTTC
CDR3 protein: CASSVEGGGATETQYF
V gene: TRBV9
J gene: TRBJ2-5
clone size: few
D gene: .

CDR3 DNA: TGTGCCAGCAGTTTCTCCTGGTTCGGAGAGACCCAGTACTTC
CDR3 protein: CASSFSWFGETQYF
V gene: TRBV28
J gene: TRBJ2-5
clone size: .
D gene: .

CDR3 DNA: TGTGCCTGGAGTGTACGTGCTTATGGCTACACCTTC
CDR3 protein: CAWSVRAYGYTF
V gene: TRBV30
J gene: TRBJ1-2
clone size: .
D gene: .

CDR3 DNA: TGCGCCAGCAGTCTAACTAGCGGGGATGAGCAGTTCTTC
CDR3 protein: CASSLTSGDEQFF
V gene: TRBV10-1
J gene: TRBJ2-1
clone size: .
D gene: TRBD2

CDR3 DNA: TGCGCCAGCAGCTTGGAAGGCTACTCTGGAAACACCATATATTTT
CDR3 protein: CASSLEGYSGNTIYF
V gene: TRBV5-1
J gene: TRBJ1-3
clone size: .
D gene: .

CDR3 DNA: TGTGCCAGCAGTCCGCCCGGGACTCGGCAAGAGACCCAGTACTTC
CDR3 protein: CASSPPGTRQETQYF
V gene: TRBV14
J gene: TRBJ2-5
clone size: many
D gene: .

CDR3 DNA: TGTGCCAGCGGGGACCGGGACAGCAAGGGTGGCTACACCTTC
CDR3 protein: CASGDRDSKGGYTF
V gene: TRBV12-3/TRBV12-4
J gene: TRBJ1-2
clone size: .
D gene: TRBD1

CDR3 DNA: TGTGCCAGCAGCGTCAGAGAACCCACAGATACGCAGTATTTT
CDR3 protein: CASSVREPTDTQYF
V gene: TRBV9
J gene: TRBJ2-3
clone size: few
D gene: .

CDR3 DNA: TGTGCCAGCAGCTCCCGGGAGCGCTCGCCCCTCCACTTT
CDR3 protein: CASSSRERSPLHF
V gene: TRBV7-2
J gene: TRBJ1-6
clone size: many
D gene: .